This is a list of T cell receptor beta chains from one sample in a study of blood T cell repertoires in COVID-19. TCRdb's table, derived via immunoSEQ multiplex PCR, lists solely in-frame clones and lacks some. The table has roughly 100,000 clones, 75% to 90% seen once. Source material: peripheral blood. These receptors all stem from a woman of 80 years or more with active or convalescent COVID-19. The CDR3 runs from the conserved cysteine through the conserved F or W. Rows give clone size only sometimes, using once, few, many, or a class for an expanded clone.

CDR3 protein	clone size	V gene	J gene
CASSWTGMEAFF	NA	TRBV5-6	TRBJ1-1
CASSQRNGSGLDTQYF	NA	TRBV3-1/TRBV3-2	TRBJ2-3
CATSLGTGGHNEQFF	NA	TRBV15	TRBJ2-1
CASSHPTGSYEQYF	NA	TRBV6-1	TRBJ2-7
CASSQEFVQGTGYTF	NA	TRBV4-1	TRBJ1-2
CASTLLDTEKLFF	NA	TRBV12-3/TRBV12-4	TRBJ1-4
CASSTGGRAYNEQFF	NA	TRBV19	TRBJ2-1
CASSKLPGDEQFF	NA	TRBV3-1/TRBV3-2	TRBJ2-1
CASSGQGDQPQHF	NA	TRBV19	TRBJ1-5
CASSLVAGRLYGKLFF	NA	TRBV11-2	TRBJ1-4
CASSLQSISNYGYTF	NA	TRBV7-2	TRBJ1-2
CASSPSQGFNQPQHF	NA	TRBV18	TRBJ1-5
CASTGTGLVNSPLHF	few	TRBV2	TRBJ1-6
CASRNQGSHSPLHF	few	TRBV5-8	TRBJ1-6
CATSGITSRRAGELFF	few	TRBV15	TRBJ2-2
CASSSRTGENYEKLFF	NA	TRBV4-2	TRBJ1-4
CASRFGGNEQFF	NA	TRBV2	TRBJ2-1
CASSSKGAAYGYTF	NA	TRBV11-3	TRBJ1-2
CASSISPAGKRGYTF	NA	TRBV19	TRBJ1-2
CASHRGEYYGYTF	NA	TRBV12-3/TRBV12-4	TRBJ1-2
CASSLAPQGWYEQYF	NA	TRBV7-2	TRBJ2-7
CASSAQWGRRDEQFF	NA	TRBV9	TRBJ2-1
CASSIQGARDTEAFF	NA	TRBV19	TRBJ1-1
CASSPGTFSEQFF	NA	TRBV2	TRBJ2-1
CASSSLGRHSYNEQFF	NA	TRBV7-9	TRBJ2-1